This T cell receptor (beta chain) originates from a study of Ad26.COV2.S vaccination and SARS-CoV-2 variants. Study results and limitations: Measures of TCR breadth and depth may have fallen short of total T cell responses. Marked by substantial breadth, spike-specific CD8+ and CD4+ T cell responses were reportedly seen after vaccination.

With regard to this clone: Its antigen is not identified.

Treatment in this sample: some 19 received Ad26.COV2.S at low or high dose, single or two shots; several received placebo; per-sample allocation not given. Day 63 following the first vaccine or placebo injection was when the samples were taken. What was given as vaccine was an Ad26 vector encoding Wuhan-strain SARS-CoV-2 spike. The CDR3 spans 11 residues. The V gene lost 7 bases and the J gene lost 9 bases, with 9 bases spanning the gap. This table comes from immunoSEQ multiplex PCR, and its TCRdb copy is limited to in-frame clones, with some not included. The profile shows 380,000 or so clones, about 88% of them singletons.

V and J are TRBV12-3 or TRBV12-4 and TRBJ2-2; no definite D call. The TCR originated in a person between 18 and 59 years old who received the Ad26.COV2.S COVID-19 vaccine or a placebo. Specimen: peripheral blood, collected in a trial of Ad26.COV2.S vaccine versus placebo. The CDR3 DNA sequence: TGTGCCAGCAAGGGCGGCTGGGAGCTGTTTTTT. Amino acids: CASKGGWELFF.